The text below deals with one T cell receptor beta chain. The antigen is undetermined. This sample stems from a study of cytomegalovirus exposure and HLA in healthy donors. Notes on the study in general: Overall, roughly 160 TCR beta chains were annotated as cytomegalovirus-associated.

The CDR3 is 13 residues long. Germline values: CDR1 MDHEN, CDR2 SYDVKM. The V end lost 6 bases, the J end lost 3 bases, and 12 bases lay between the germline ends. Sequencing was performed with immunoSEQ multiplex PCR; in TCRdb, only in-frame clones are kept and a portion is missing. Of under 250,000 clones in the sample, over 75% are singletons; the top ten hold approximately 12%. The chain is built from TRBV28 and TRBJ2-7; perhaps TRBD2 as D (5 bases). The sample taken for sequencing was PBMCs. The receptor was derived from a man between 18 and 35 years old in good health and CMV-seropositive. CDR3 nucleotide sequence: TGTGCCAGCAGAGTGGTAGCGAACTACGAGCAGTACTTC. Translating it yields CASRVVANYEQYF.